Presented here are 18 T cell receptor beta chains from one specimen sequenced in a study of Graves' ophthalmopathy and Graves' hyperthyroidism (dated by TCRdb to 2016 to 2019). Sequencing relied on an Illumina HiSeq 2000. TCR beta CDR3 regions were amplified from RNA transcripts for repertoire sequencing. HTBI primers and the Qiagen OneStep RT-PCR kit were used in a first-round RT-PCR, which was followed by a second-round multiplex PCR, size selection and purification. The public reads were reanalyzed by TCRdb: fastp trimming at Q25, MiXCR alignment, in-frame beta chains only. Rows are combined by CDR3 protein, so each entry shows the most common genes and DNA. This sample lists about 590,000 distinct CDR3 sequences; 35% to 45% were detected once. The top ten constitute around 4% of the sample. The sequenced sample was peripheral blood or thyroid tissue (not recorded which). These TCRs come from an adult man with Graves' hyperthyroidism.

A remark on this clonotype: This CDR3 is missing its conserved last phenylalanine or tryptophan, likely due to a read error. Because the CDR3's place on the DNA is in doubt, the DNA is left out and the CDR3 is given as listed by TCRdb. The genes are TRBV7-8 and TRBJ2-7. The germline CDR1 and CDR2 sequences are SGHVS and FQNEAQ. The CDR3 is 8 residues long, ends included. This CDR3 is CASSPHGA.

In its sample, this clonotype was seen many times. J is TRBJ1-6 and V is TRBV11-2, with a weak D call TRBD1 (5 bases). The CDR3 length is 14 residues. Germline V gene lookup returns CDR1 SGHAT and CDR2 FQNNGV. With 3 bases removed from V and 8 bases from J, the gap between germline ends came to 11 bases. CDR3 nucleotide sequence: TGTGCCAGCAGCTTGCAGGGCTTGGATTCACCCCTCCACTTT. Protein product: CASSLQGLDSPLHF. Complete variable domain (other parts from reference TRBV11-2 and TRBJ1-6): EAGVAQSPRYKIIEKRQSVAFWCNPISGHATLYWYQQILGQGPKLLIQFQNNGVVDDSQLPKDRFSAERLKGVDSTLKIQPAKLEDSAVYLCASSLQGLDSPLHFGNGTRLTVT.

This clonotype has just a few counts. The V call is TRBV14, the J call TRBJ1-3; D may be TRBD1 (6 bases). Trimming removed 4 bases from V and 4 bases from J, with 23 bases in between. The CDR3 loop spans 18 amino acids. In germline, CDR1 is SGHDN, CDR2 FVKESK. This CDR3 reads CASSRPPERGQFGNTIYF. The CDR3 DNA sequence: TGTGCCAGCAGCCGCCCTCCCGAGCGGGGGCAATTCGGAAACACCATATATTTT. Drawing the rest from reference TRBV14 and TRBJ1-3, the complete variable domain is EAGVTQFPSHSVIEKGQTVTLRCDPISGHDNLYWYRRVMGKEIKFLLHFVKESKQDESGMPNNRFLAERTGGTYSTLKVQPAELEDSGVYFCASSRPPERGQFGNTIYFGEGSWLTVV.

This clonotype was observed at least ten times. The chain couples TRBV10-3 to TRBJ2-5, with D perhaps TRBD1 (6 bases). V lost 2 bases to trimming and J lost 5 bases, with 15 bases between them. The CDR3 has 15 residues. CDR1 is ENHRY and CDR2 is SYGVKD in the germline V gene. CDR3 sequence: CAISEEGPQGETQYF. Written as DNA, the CDR3 is TGTGCCATCAGTGAGGAAGGCCCTCAGGGGGAGACCCAGTACTTC.

The V call is TRBV10-3, the J call TRBJ2-7, with D possibly called TRBD1 or TRBD2 (6 bases each). Germline CDR1 ENHRY, CDR2 SYGVKD. The CDR3 has 12 amino acids. Trimming took 3 bases from V and 6 from J, leaving 9 bases between them. DNA of the CDR3: TGTGCCATCAGTGATTCGGGGGCCGAGCAGTACTTC. This codes for CAISDSGAEQYF.

This clonotype was seen at least ten times. The chain couples TRBV19 to TRBJ1-2, with D maybe TRBD1 (5 bases). The V gene lost 0 bases and the J gene lost 1 base, with 9 bases spanning the gap. The CDR3 contains 15 residues. CDR1 and CDR2 from the germline V gene are LNHDA and SQIVND (reference sequence). In DNA form, the CDR3 reads TGTGCCAGTAGTATAGATGTAGGGGTTAACTATGGCTACACCTTC. Its translation is CASSIDVGVNYGYTF. The full variable domain, with the rest looked up from reference TRBV19 and TRBJ1-2, is DGGITQSPKYLFRKEGQNVTLSCEQNLNHDAMYWYRQDPGQGLRLIYYSQIVNDFQKGDIAEGYSVSREKKESFPLTVTSAQKNPTAFYLCASSIDVGVNYGYTFGSGTRLTVV.

This rearrangement joins TRBV3-1 to TRBJ1-4; 9 positions agree with TRBD1. Germline CDR1 and CDR2: LGHDT and YNNKEL (reference sequence). Losses at the gene ends were 1 base for V and 13 bases for J; bases not matched to a gene: 7. This CDR3 is built from 14 residues. CDR3 sequence: CASSQGQQGAGLFF. CDR3 coding DNA: TGTGCCAGCAGCCAAGGCCAACAGGGGGCAGGACTGTTTTTT.

This chain joins TRBV2 and TRBJ1-3; D call uncertain. Germline V CDR1 and CDR2: SNHLY, FYNNEI. The germline V and J ends were trimmed by 5 bases and 0 bases, with 11 bases remaining between them. The CDR3 has 15 residues. The DNA of the CDR3 is TGTGCCAGCAGTTTTTTAGAGGACTCTGGAAACACCATATATTTT. As protein: CASSFLEDSGNTIYF.

This clonotype was observed many times. The V call is TRBV6-1, the J call TRBJ1-1; no clear D. The CDR3 covers 10 residues. Trimming removed 0 bases at V and 8 bases at J, with 1 base between. The germline gives CDR1 MNHNS, CDR2 SASEGT. The CDR3 is CASSEAEAFF. The CDR3 coding sequence is TGTGCCAGCAGTGAAGCCGAAGCTTTCTTT.

The chain is built from TRBV7-9 and TRBJ2-5; no clear D gene. The DNA end favors TRBJ2-1, so the J call may be wrong. The CDR3 extends over 16 amino acids. Germline CDR1 and CDR2: SEHNR and FQNEAQ (reference sequence). As DNA, the CDR3 is TGTGCCAGCAGCTTGCAATCTATGCACCGGTCTAATGAGCAGTTCTTC. Translated, it gives CASSLQSMHRSNEQFF.

In this sample, this clonotype turned up many times. This CDR3 is CSAMVLGGSTDTQYF. In DNA form, the CDR3 reads TGCAGTGCTATGGTGCTCGGGGGTAGCACAGATACGCAGTATTTT. This rearrangement joins TRBV20-1 to TRBJ2-3; a possible D gene is TRBD2 (6 bases). Trimming removed 4 bases at V and 0 bases at J, with 14 bases between. Germline-derived CDR1 and CDR2 are DFQATT and SNEGSKA (reference sequence). The CDR3 runs 15 residues.

V is TRBV5-5 and J is TRBJ2-5, with D uncertain. The CDR3 runs 14 residues. V was shortened by 3 bases and J by 1 base, with 10 bases between the two germline ends. The germline V gene has CDR1 SGHKS and CDR2 YYEKEE (reference sequence). In nucleotides, the CDR3 is TGTGCCAGCAGCTCCCTGACCCTCCAAGAGACCCAGTACTTC. Translating gives CASSSLTLQETQYF.

The chain is built from TRBV7-9 and TRBJ2-1, with no clear D. CDR1 and CDR2 from the germline V gene are SEHNR and FQNEAQ (reference sequence). The CDR3 sequence is 10 residues long. V was clipped by 0 bases and J by 13 bases, with 4 bases between them. The CDR3 reads CASSLAGQFF. In DNA, the CDR3 is TGTGCCAGCAGCTTAGCTGGACAGTTCTTC.

In this sample, this clonotype turned up a few times. This rearrangement joins TRBV19 to TRBJ2-7; 8 bases are shared with TRBD2. Germline CDR1 is LNHDA and CDR2 is SQIVND (reference sequence). This CDR3 spans 13 amino acids. V shed 6 bases, J shed 3 bases, and the junction held 4 bases outside the gene matches. CDR3 in amino acids: CASSGRAIYEQYF. CDR3 sequence (DNA): TGTGCCAGTAGCGGGAGGGCTATCTACGAGCAGTACTTC.

This clonotype was recorded at least ten times. The rearrangement uses TRBV2 and TRBJ1-5; no reliable D call. The V end was cut by 1 base, the J end by 9 bases, with 13 bases between. Germline V gene data show CDR1 as SNHLY and CDR2 as FYNNEI. The CDR3 extends over 14 amino acids. As DNA, the CDR3 is TGTGCCAGCAGTGAAGAGGCACCCTCGAGGCCCCAGCATTTT. It codes for CASSEEAPSRPQHF.

The rearrangement links TRBV3-1 to TRBJ1-4; a possible D gene is TRBD1 (5 bases). Germline CDR1 is LGHDT and CDR2 is YNNKEL (reference sequence). The CDR3 totals 16 residues. V gave up 1 base and J gave up 5 bases, with 14 bases separating them. This CDR3 reads CASSQGGGVYNEKLFF. The CDR3 nucleotides read TGTGCCAGCAGCCAAGGGGGGGGGGTCTACAATGAAAAACTGTTTTTT.

The chain links TRBV19 to TRBJ1-5; possibly TRBD1 for D (5 bases). Germline V gene sequence: CDR1 LNHDA, CDR2 SQIVND (reference sequence). The V end lost 2 bases, the J end lost 0 bases, and 14 bases lay between the germline ends. This CDR3 is built from 17 residues. The DNA for the CDR3 is TGTGCCAGTAGTATATCGGGTCTGGGACTTAGCAATCAGCCCCAGCATTTT. Residues: CASSISGLGLSNQPQHF.

This clonotype is a singleton in its sample. The V call is TRBV29-1, the J call TRBJ1-4; the D is unclear. Trimming pared 3 bases from V and 2 bases from J, leaving 10 bases between. Germline CDR1 reads SQVTM; CDR2 reads ANQGSEA. The CDR3 consists of 14 residues. In nucleotides, the CDR3 is TGCAGCGTTGAGGAAAGGGTCACTAATGAAAAACTGTTTTTT. This gives the protein CSVEERVTNEKLFF.